Following are 31 T cell receptor beta chains from one sample sequenced in a study of blood T cell repertoires in COVID-19. The repertoire was sequenced with immunoSEQ multiplex PCR; TCRdb's copy has only in-frame clones and lacks some. The profile covers over 100,000 clones, with roughly 89% appearing a single time and over 3% taken by the ten largest. Sequenced: PBMCs or T cells enriched from blood (not recorded which). Every receptor here comes from a woman aged 25 to 39 who had recovered from COVID-19.

V gene TRBV28 combines with J gene TRBJ2-7, with TRBD1 identical over 8 bases. V shed 4 bases and J 4 bases; nucleotides not matched to a gene: 9. From germline, CDR1 is MDHEN and CDR2 SYDVKM. This CDR3 spans 15 amino acids. The CDR3 region has the DNA TGTGCCAGCAGTTCAGGACAGGGCGTTACGTACGAGCAGTACTTC. This gives the protein CASSSGQGVTYEQYF.

This clone counts as medium-sized. The chain recombines TRBV10-3 with TRBJ2-7; 9 bases fit TRBD1. The CDR3 totals 13 residues. With 11 bases clipped from V and 3 bases from J, the junction kept 8 bases outside the gene matches. Germline CDR1 ENHRY, CDR2 SYGVKD. For the CDR3, the DNA is TGTGCCGGCCAAGAGGGACAGGGCTACGAGCAGTACTTC. It is translated as CAGQEGQGYEQYF.

V and J are TRBV28 and TRBJ2-2; no clear D gene. Trimming took 8 bases from V and 3 from J, leaving 25 bases between them. Germline V CDR1 and CDR2: MDHEN, SYDVKM. CDR3 length: 18 amino acids. The CDR3, as DNA: TGTGCCAGCCACCCATCGGGTTTCGATAACCGGGACACCGGGGAGCTGTTTTTT. This gives the protein CASHPSGFDNRDTGELFF.

The chain combines TRBV5-1 with TRBJ2-2; 11 nucleotides agree with TRBD2. CDR1 and CDR2 from the germline V gene are SGHRS and YFSETQ. The V gene end was trimmed by 0 bases and the J gene end by 4 bases; junction bases not matched to a gene: 8. The CDR3 runs 18 residues. The CDR3 is CASSLGGTGTSGTGELFF. CDR3 coding DNA: TGCGCCAGCAGCTTGGGGGGCACCGGGACTAGCGGCACCGGGGAGCTGTTTTTT.

The chain joins TRBV6-5 to TRBJ1-6; TRBD1 aligns across 7 bases. Germline values: CDR1 MNHEY, CDR2 SVGAGI. There are 15 residues in the CDR3. Trimming took 5 bases from V and 6 from J; bases not matched to a gene: 7. As DNA, the CDR3 is TGTGCCAGCAGTATCGGACAGGTTTTTAATTCACCCCTCCACTTT. This encodes CASSIGQVFNSPLHF.

DNA of the CDR3: TGTGCCAGCCATCCGTTTACAGGAGGGGGGCGAGAGGCGGGAGGATACTACAATGAGCAGTTCTTC. Residues: CASHPFTGGGREAGGYYNEQFF. The V and J genes are TRBV28 and TRBJ2-1; 8 nucleotides match TRBD2. From germline, CDR1 is MDHEN and CDR2 SYDVKM. V shed 8 bases and J 3 bases; nucleotides not matched to a gene: 30. The CDR3 loop spans 22 amino acids. Drawing the rest from reference TRBV28 and TRBJ2-1, the complete variable domain is DVKVTQSSRYLVKRTGEKVFLECVQDMDHENMFWYRQDPGLGLRLIYFSYDVKMKEKGDIPEGYSVSREKKERFSLILESASTNQTSMYLCASHPFTGGGREAGGYYNEQFFGPGTRLTVL.

The table lists this clone with a count of one. V gene TRBV23-1 combines with J gene TRBJ2-2; D is possibly TRBD1 (6 bases). TRBV23-1 carries the ORF label, with uncertain function. V lost 0 bases to trimming and J lost 3 bases, with 8 bases between them. The CDR3 spans 15 residues. CDR3 amino acids: CASSQSRGYTGELFF. CDR3 bases: TGCGCCAGCAGTCAATCGAGGGGGTACACCGGGGAGCTGTTTTTT.

The chain joins TRBV3-1 (or the pseudogene TRBV3-2) to TRBJ2-3; D gene ambiguous. V lost 3 bases, J lost 1 base, and 8 bases lay in between. This CDR3 has 14 amino acids. Germline V gene lookup returns CDR1 LGHDT and CDR2 YNNKEL (reference sequence). In DNA form, the CDR3 reads TGTGCCAGCAGCCAGGTTAGTGGCACAGATACGCAGTATTTT. Translation gives CASSQVSGTDTQYF.

The chain combines TRBV15 with TRBJ2-3, with 11 bases identical to TRBD2. Losses at the gene ends were 5 bases for V and 2 bases for J; bases not matched to a gene: 6. This CDR3 is 16 amino acids long. Germline V gene lookup returns CDR1 LNHNV and CDR2 YYDKDF (reference sequence). For the CDR3, the DNA is TGTGCCACCAGCGAGGGACTAGCGGTAATCACAGATACGCAGTATTTT. This sequence encodes CATSEGLAVITDTQYF.

The rearrangement uses TRBV19 and TRBJ1-5, with no clear D. The CDR3 contains 14 residues. V was clipped by 10 bases and J by 15 bases, with 28 bases between them. Germline CDR1 and CDR2: LNHDA and SQIVND (reference sequence). The CDR3 bases are TGTGCCACCAGCCCCAAGGCAGGCCTAATGGGCCGGCATTTT. Protein sequence: CATSPKAGLMGRHF.

The rearrangement joins TRBV5-1 to TRBJ2-1, with D maybe TRBD2 (6 bases). Germline values: CDR1 SGHRS, CDR2 YFSETQ. The length of the CDR3 is 14 residues. V gave up 3 bases and J gave up 9 bases, with 16 bases separating them. CDR3 DNA: TGCGCCAGCAGCTGGGGAGATCAGCGGGCTGAGCAGTTCTTC. It yields the protein CASSWGDQRAEQFF.

The chain joins TRBV18 to TRBJ2-2; 9 bases map to TRBD2. CDR1 and CDR2 from the germline V gene are KGHSH and LQKENI. This CDR3 comprises 17 residues. V dropped 0 bases and J dropped 1; count of bases not matched to a gene: 3. This chain's CDR3 is CASSPPSSGMNTGELFF. CDR3 in DNA: TGTGCCAGCTCACCACCATCTAGCGGGATGAACACCGGGGAGCTGTTTTTT. The variable domain in full, completed from reference TRBV18 and TRBJ2-2, reads NAGVMQNPRHLVRRRGQEARLRCSPMKGHSHVYWYRQLPEEGLKFMVYLQKENIIDESGMPKERFSAEFPKEGPSILRIQQVVRGDSAAYFCASSPPSSGMNTGELFFGEGSRLTVL.

This rearrangement joins TRBV6-6 to TRBJ2-3, with 12 bases fitting TRBD2. Looked up from germline, CDR1 is MNHNY and CDR2 is SVGAGI (reference sequence). The CDR3 consists of 19 residues. The J segment lost 4 bases and the V segment lost 5 bases, leaving 16 bases of the junction unmatched. The chain's CDR3 is CASSHGTSGPESRPDTQYF. The CDR3 nucleotides read TGTGCCAGCAGTCACGGGACTAGCGGGCCTGAGAGCAGACCAGATACGCAGTATTTT.

The table lists this clone with a few counts. The rearrangement uses TRBV9 and TRBJ1-5; TRBD1 matches 7 bases. CDR1 and CDR2 (germline): SGDLS, YYNGEE. The V segment lost 4 bases and the J segment 7 bases; nucleotides outside the gene matches: 8. The CDR3 is made up of 14 amino acids. CDR3 bases: TGTGCCAGCAGCTGGGACAGTACTGGGCAGCCCCAGCATTTT. It translates to CASSWDSTGQPQHF.

The V call is TRBV25-1, the J call TRBJ1-2; a weak D match, TRBD1 (6 bases). The germline gives CDR1 MGHDK, CDR2 SYGVNS. The CDR3 has 13 amino acids. Trimming shortened V by 1 base and J by 10 bases, and 13 bases separated the two germline ends. In DNA, the CDR3 is TGTGCCAGCAGTGAATTAGGGGGGGCTCCCTACACCTTC. Translation: CASSELGGAPYTF.

The V call is TRBV19, the J call TRBJ1-5; no clear D. With 5 bases removed from V and 7 bases from J, the gap between germline ends came to 15 bases. CDR3 size: 14 residues. The germline CDR1 and CDR2 sequences are LNHDA and SQIVND (reference sequence). The CDR3 DNA follows: TGTGCCAGTAGTCCCCGGGGATCATTACAGCCCCAGCATTTT. It is translated as CASSPRGSLQPQHF.

J is TRBJ2-2 and V is TRBV20-1, with 9 bases aligning to TRBD2. Germline trimming cut 3 bases from V and 7 bases from J; bases unmatched to any gene: 3. From germline, CDR1 is DFQATT and CDR2 SNEGSKA (reference sequence). This CDR3 contains 13 residues. CDR3 sequence: CSASSGRNGELFF. The CDR3, as DNA: TGCAGTGCTAGTAGCGGGAGAAACGGGGAGCTGTTTTTT.

V and J are TRBV27 and TRBJ1-1; D perhaps matches TRBD1 (5 bases). V was pared by 2 bases and J by 0 bases, with 7 bases between. Germline-derived CDR1 and CDR2 are MNHEY and SMNVEV (reference sequence). This CDR3 contains 14 residues. The chain's CDR3 is CASSLLGLNTEAFF. The CDR3, as DNA: TGTGCCAGCAGTTTACTGGGGCTGAACACTGAAGCTTTCTTT.

V and J are TRBV6-4 and TRBJ2-1; 9 bases agree with TRBD2. Germline V gene lookup returns CDR1 MRHNA and CDR2 SNTAGT. The CDR3 has 16 amino acids. V gave up 0 bases and J gave up 6 bases; unmatched junction bases: 6. Written as DNA, the CDR3 is TGTGCCAGCAGTGACTCGAGTCGCGGGAGGGCCAATGAGCAGTTCTTC. Translating gives CASSDSSRGRANEQFF.

This clone appeared a few times. This sequence joins TRBV15 and TRBJ1-1, with 7 nucleotides matching TRBD1. Per the germline V gene, CDR1 is LNHNV and CDR2 is YYDKDF (reference sequence). This CDR3 has 18 amino acids. The trim removed 1 base at V and 1 base at J, leaving 12 bases unmatched. The CDR3 here is CATSRGGWDRDKNTEAFF. CDR3 bases: TGTGCCACCAGCAGAGGGGGATGGGACAGAGACAAGAACACTGAAGCTTTCTTT.

V gene TRBV3-1 (or the pseudogene TRBV3-2) combines with J gene TRBJ1-2; TRBD1 might be the D (5 bases). The germline gives CDR1 LGHDT, CDR2 YNNKEL (reference sequence). Trimming shortened V by 1 base and J by 5 bases, and 14 bases separated the two germline ends. CDR3 length: 15 amino acids. The CDR3 sequence is CASSQGRRGGYGYTF. In nucleotides, the CDR3 is TGTGCCAGCAGCCAAGGAAGGCGGGGCGGGTATGGCTACACCTTC.

The genes are TRBV3-1 (or the pseudogene TRBV3-2) and TRBJ2-7; D remains ambiguous. V gave up 5 bases and J gave up 0 bases, with 14 bases separating them. There are 15 residues in the CDR3. Germline lookup yields CDR1 LGHDT and CDR2 YNNKEL (reference sequence). The CDR3 protein is CASSSPKAFSYEQYF. The CDR3 DNA reads TGTGCCAGCAGCTCCCCAAAAGCTTTCTCCTACGAGCAGTACTTC.

V is TRBV7-2 and J is TRBJ1-1, with TRBD1 identical over 9 bases. Trimming cost V 5 bases and J 5 bases; bases outside gene matches: 6. The CDR3 runs to 14 residues. Germline assignment: CDR1 SGHTA and CDR2 FQGNSA. The CDR3 loop reads CASSIRGTGTEAFF. The CDR3 DNA reads TGTGCCAGCAGCATTAGGGGGACAGGGACTGAAGCTTTCTTT. Together with reference TRBV7-2 and TRBJ1-1, the CDR3 gives the full variable domain: GAGVSQSPSNKVTEKGKDVELRCDPISGHTALYWYRQSLGQGLEFLIYFQGNSAPDKSGLPSDRFSAERTGGSVSTLTIQRTQQEDSAVYLCASSIRGTGTEAFFGQGTRLTVV.

The chain's CDR3 is CASSPRVGGMSSYEQYF. The CDR3 region has the DNA TGTGCCAGCTCACCACGGGTGGGGGGGATGAGCTCCTACGAGCAGTACTTC. V and J are TRBV18 and TRBJ2-7, with 7 bases lining up with TRBD2. V shed 1 base and J 0 bases; nucleotides not matched to a gene: 9. This CDR3 is built from 17 residues. Germline V lookup: CDR1 KGHSH, CDR2 LQKENI. Full variable domain (rest looked up from reference TRBV18 and TRBJ2-7): NAGVMQNPRHLVRRRGQEARLRCSPMKGHSHVYWYRQLPEEGLKFMVYLQKENIIDESGMPKERFSAEFPKEGPSILRIQQVVRGDSAAYFCASSPRVGGMSSYEQYFGPGTRLTVT.

This chain connects TRBV7-9 to TRBJ2-3; D might be TRBD1 (5 bases). The CDR3 is 14 residues long. Germline CDR1 and CDR2: SEHNR and FQNEAQ (reference sequence). Deletions cut 2 bases from V and 2 bases from J, with 8 bases between. CDR3 nucleotide sequence: TGTGCCAGCAGCTTACCAGGGCCCACAGATACGCAGTATTTT. Translated: CASSLPGPTDTQYF.

The J gene is TRBJ2-2, the V gene TRBV5-1; 11 nucleotides align to TRBD2. The CDR3 has 16 residues. CDR1 is SGHRS and CDR2 is YFSETQ in the germline V gene. V lost 2 bases to trimming and J lost 5 bases; unmatched junction nucleotides: 5. The CDR3 protein is CASSFLLAGATGELFF. The CDR3 bases are TGCGCCAGCAGCTTTCTACTAGCGGGAGCGACCGGGGAGCTGTTTTTT.

The genes are TRBV6-2 or TRBV6-3 and TRBJ1-5; 8 bases agree with TRBD1. The germline V gene encodes CDR1 MNHEY and CDR2 SVGEGT. Trimming cost V 6 bases and J 3 bases; bases outside gene matches: 7. The CDR3 consists of 15 residues. In nucleotides, the CDR3 is TGTGCCAGCAGCTGGACAGGGCCACCCAATCAGCCCCAGCATTTT. It yields the protein CASSWTGPPNQPQHF.

CDR3 in amino acids: CATSRLSVARDEQFF. The CDR3 region has the DNA TGTGCCACCAGCAGACTGTCGGTGGCGAGGGATGAGCAGTTCTTC. This chain joins TRBV15 and TRBJ2-1; tentatively, D is TRBD2 (5 bases). V lost 2 bases to trimming and J lost 8 bases, with 16 bases between them. This CDR3 is 15 amino acids long. In germline, CDR1 is LNHNV, CDR2 YYDKDF (reference sequence).

The chain links TRBV28 to TRBJ1-1; a weak D match, TRBD1 (6 bases). This CDR3 is built from 15 residues. Per germline, CDR1 MDHEN and CDR2 SYDVKM. Trimming took 6 bases from V and 3 from J, leaving 17 bases between them. For the CDR3, the DNA is TGTGCCAGCAGCTCTCAATCGACAGGACACACTGAAGCTTTCTTT. This codes for CASSSQSTGHTEAFF.

The chain recombines TRBV7-2 with TRBJ2-7; 12 bases are a match to TRBD1. This CDR3 region has 16 residues. V was pared by 1 base and J by 5 bases, with 6 bases of the junction left unmatched. Looked up from germline, CDR1 is SGHTA and CDR2 is FQGNSA. The CDR3 spells CASSLGVRDRGHEQYF. As DNA, the CDR3 is TGTGCCAGCAGCTTAGGGGTTCGGGACAGGGGGCACGAGCAGTACTTC.

The chain is built from TRBV6-1 and TRBJ1-1; 7 positions match TRBD1. Germline values: CDR1 MNHNS, CDR2 SASEGT. The CDR3 contains 13 residues. Trimming at V came to 7 bases and at J to 6 bases, leaving 8 bases not matched to a gene. The CDR3 here is CASTPRGVSEAFF. CDR3 sequence (DNA): TGTGCCAGCACACCCAGGGGGGTTTCTGAAGCTTTCTTT.